This T cell receptor (beta chain) was identified during a study of blood T cell repertoires in COVID-19. Study summary: From the United States, Italy and Spain came samples of acute and convalescent COVID-19. PBMCs, B-cell-depleted T cells, or T cells provided the cDNA or gDNA that made up the material.

This CDR3 has 14 amino acids. The V gene end was trimmed by 4 bases and the J gene end by 1 base; junction bases not matched to a gene: 1. Germline CDR1 is SGHNT and CDR2 is YYREEE (reference sequence). Methods used by the authors: By means of reference gene primer amplification, nucleated cell counts were estimated. TCRdb's copy holds only in-frame clones and misses some; the assay was immunoSEQ multiplex PCR. D and trimming were read from the DNA, whereas the V and J calls and clone size are those reported in that table. Altogether approximately 270,000 clones are present, 85% to 90% being singletons, with the ten largest covering 1.2% to 1.5%.

V usage is TRBV5-4 and J usage is TRBJ2-3; 9 bases map to TRBD1. The sequencing input was peripheral blood. The origin of this receptor is an elderly man with acute or convalescent COVID-19. CDR3 nucleotides: TGTGCCAGCAGCCGGGACAGGGGCACAGATACGCAGTATTTT. Its protein is CASSRDRGTDTQYF.